This T cell receptor (beta chain) was obtained from a study of shared clonotypes between healthy human individuals. For the study at large: Each donor's CD8 memory used one plate, CD8 naive two, each CD4 subset three.

Sequencing used immunoSEQ multiplex PCR; TCRdb keeps in-frame clones, though not all of them. The sample holds millions of clones, just over 90% seen once. Negatively enriched CD4+ T cells were divided by CD45RA into naive and memory. Study observations and caveats: Only blood samples were collected, and tissue repertoires likely differ.

A note on this clone: The antigen remains undetermined.

Between the trimmed V and J ends, which lost 6 bases and 3 bases, there was a span of 18 bases. Germline assignment: CDR1 SQVTM and CDR2 ANQGSEA. The CDR3 consists of 14 residues. The chain links TRBV29-1 to TRBJ2-7; D is unresolved. The source of this sequence is a man younger than 30 in good health. Material for sequencing was naive CD4+ T cells sorted from blood. Subset denoted: CD45RA+ positively selected. CDR3 residues: CSVKTSQSIYEQYF. The CDR3, as DNA: TGCAGCGTAAAAACCTCTCAGAGCATCTACGAGCAGTACTTC.